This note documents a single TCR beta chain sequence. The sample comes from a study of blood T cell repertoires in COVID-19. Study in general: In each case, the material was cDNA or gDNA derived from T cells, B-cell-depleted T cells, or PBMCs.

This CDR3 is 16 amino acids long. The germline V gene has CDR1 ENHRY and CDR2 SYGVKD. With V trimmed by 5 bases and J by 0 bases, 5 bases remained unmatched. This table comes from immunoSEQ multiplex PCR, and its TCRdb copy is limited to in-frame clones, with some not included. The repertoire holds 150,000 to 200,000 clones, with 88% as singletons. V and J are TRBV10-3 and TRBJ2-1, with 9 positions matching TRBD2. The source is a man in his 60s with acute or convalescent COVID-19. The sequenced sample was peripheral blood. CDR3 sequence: CAISPRLAASYNEQFF. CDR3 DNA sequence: TGTGCCATCAGTCCTAGACTAGCGGCCTCCTACAATGAGCAGTTCTTC.